This T cell receptor beta chain was observed in a study of T cell repertoires in cytomegalovirus infection. Whole-study context: CMV epitopes, recently identified HLA-C-restricted and well-studied HLA-B-restricted, were used. CMV infection together with matching HLA type was indicated by public TCR beta signatures.

This clonotype was recorded a few times. The antigen is undetermined. The CDR3 is made up of 14 amino acids. With 3 bases removed from V and 1 base from J, the gap between germline ends came to 9 bases. Using its own MiXCR run on the reads, TCRdb lists one record per CDR3 protein. Among roughly 280,000 distinct CDR3 sequences listed, about 20% were seen once. General study results and limits: Cumulative frequency of public TCR beta families picked out carriers of CMV plus the relevant HLA.

This chain connects TRBV12-3 or TRBV12-4 to TRBJ1-1; D is ambiguous. This specimen was cultured PBMCs, taken from culture after CMV antigen stimulation. The receptor was derived from a human donor in good health (CMV status not recorded). Some clones in this sample may be carry-over from other donors' samples. In DNA, the CDR3 is TGTGCCAGCAGTTTTGTCAGAGGGAACACTGAAGCTTTCTTT. Amino acids: CASSFVRGNTEAFF.